Shown below are 30 T cell receptor beta chains from a single sample sequenced in a study of breast tumors, draining lymph nodes, adjacent tissues. Breast cancer patients provided tissue from their axillary draining lymph nodes. Using its own MiXCR run on the multiplex PCR reads, TCRdb lists one record per CDR3 protein. The table shows 200,000 or so distinct CDR3 sequences, with approximately 31% occurring only once. Material for sequencing was axillary lymph node tissue. These receptors were collected from a female donor with breast cancer. Some clones in this sample may be carry-over from other donors' samples.

The V and J genes are TRBV10-3 and TRBJ1-5; no definite D call. The CDR3 has 12 amino acids. Trimming pared 6 bases from V and 5 bases from J, leaving 8 bases between. Germline V gene lookup returns CDR1 ENHRY and CDR2 SYGVKD. Here the CDR3 DNA reads TGTGCCATCAGCGACGGACATCAGCCCCAGCATTTT. Translating it yields CAISDGHQPQHF.

This clonotype was detected many times. The CDR3 DNA reads TGTGCCAGCAGCCCCCCCCTCTACAATGAGCAGTTCTTC. It encodes CASSPPLYNEQFF. The chain combines TRBV11-2 with TRBJ2-1, with no clear D. V was trimmed by 5 bases and J by 3 bases, leaving 8 bases between them. The V gene's germline CDR1 is SGHAT and CDR2 FQNNGV. This CDR3 spans 13 amino acids. Variable domain in full (rest from reference TRBV11-2 and TRBJ2-1): EAGVAQSPRYKIIEKRQSVAFWCNPISGHATLYWYQQILGQGPKLLIQFQNNGVVDDSQLPKDRFSAERLKGVDSTLKIQPAKLEDSAVYLCASSPPLYNEQFFGPGTRLTVL.

This clonotype has at least ten counts. The rearrangement joins TRBV20-1 to TRBJ1-4; D may be TRBD1 (6 bases). This CDR3 contains 12 residues. V was cut by 5 bases and J by 7 bases, with 11 bases left in between. The germline V gene has CDR1 DFQATT and CDR2 SNEGSKA (reference sequence). The CDR3 protein is CSALLRGEKLFF. The CDR3 DNA reads TGCAGTGCTCTGCTCAGGGGTGAAAAACTGTTTTTT.

V and J are TRBV25-1 and TRBJ1-2, with D maybe TRBD1 (6 bases). Trimming left V 4 bases short and J 4 bases short, with 25 bases between. Germline lookup yields CDR1 MGHDK and CDR2 SYGVNS. This CDR3 is built from 18 residues. The CDR3 region has the DNA TGTGCCAGCAGTGTTTCCTCTAGGGGGGGTGCTATTAGCTATGGCTACACCTTC. Translation: CASSVSSRGGAISYGYTF.

This clonotype was seen repeatedly, ten times or more. The chain has TRBV3-1 and TRBJ1-3; D is unclear. V was clipped by 1 base and J by 7 bases, with 11 bases between them. The CDR3 consists of 14 residues. The germline CDR1 and CDR2 sequences are LGHDT and YNNKEL (reference sequence). This CDR3 reads CASSQGGMGNTIYF. In DNA, the CDR3 is TGTGCCAGCAGCCAAGGAGGGATGGGTAACACCATATATTTT. Based on the CDR3 plus reference TRBV3-1 and TRBJ1-3, the full variable domain is DTAVSQTPKYLVTQMGNDKSIKCEQNLGHDTMYWYKQDSKKFLKIMFSYNNKELIINETVPNRFSPKSPDKAHLNLHINSLELGDSAVYFCASSQGGMGNTIYFGEGSWLTVV.

At least ten counts were recorded for this clonotype. The chain joins TRBV2 to TRBJ1-4; 9 nucleotides agree with TRBD1. The CDR3 sequence is 14 residues long. V lost 6 bases and J lost 8; bases outside the gene matches: 7. Germline V gene sequence: CDR1 SNHLY, CDR2 FYNNEI. The CDR3 DNA sequence: TGTGCCAGCAGCGAGGACAGGGGAGGCGAAAAACTGTTTTTT. Protein sequence: CASSEDRGGEKLFF.

This clonotype was counted ten times or more. The chain joins TRBV7-9 to TRBJ2-7, with unresolved D. CDR3 size: 11 residues. V dropped 5 bases and J dropped 5 bases, with 7 bases sitting between them. Germline CDR1 is SEHNR and CDR2 is FQNEAQ (reference sequence). Written as DNA, the CDR3 is TGTGCCAGCAGCCAGGATGACGAGCAGTACTTC. Protein: CASSQDDEQYF.

This clonotype came up many times. This chain connects TRBV6-6 to TRBJ2-5, with D maybe TRBD1 (5 bases). Trimming removed 6 bases at V and 3 bases at J, with 11 bases between. Germline V gene data show CDR1 as MNHNY and CDR2 as SVGAGI (reference sequence). The CDR3 totals 13 residues. Here the CDR3 reads CASRPGPEETQYF. CDR3 DNA: TGTGCCAGCAGACCAGGGCCTGAAGAGACCCAGTACTTC.

The table lists this clonotype with many counts. The rearrangement joins TRBV15 to TRBJ2-2; TRBD2 aligns across 10 bases. V trimming: 1 base; J trimming: 6 bases; junction bases outside the gene matches: 2. This CDR3 has 15 amino acids. The germline CDR1 and CDR2 sequences are LNHNV and YYDKDF (reference sequence). DNA of the CDR3: TGTGCCACCAGCAGAGGAAGCGGGAGGGCCGGGGAGCTGTTTTTT. This codes for CATSRGSGRAGELFF. Filled out from reference TRBV15 and TRBJ2-2, the complete variable domain reads DAMVIQNPRYQVTQFGKPVTLSCSQTLNHNVMYWYQQKSSQAPKLLFHYYDKDFNNEADTPDNFQSRRPNTSFCFLDIRSPGLGDTAMYLCATSRGSGRAGELFFGEGSRLTVL.

This clonotype was recorded a few times. This chain uses TRBV28 with TRBJ1-1; TRBD1 matches at 10 bases. Per the germline V gene, CDR1 is MDHEN and CDR2 is SYDVKM. The CDR3 length is 17 residues. V was clipped by 6 bases and J by 6 bases; unmatched bases: 16. The CDR3 nucleotides are TGTGCCAGCAGGCAACCGGGACAGGGGCCCAATGGCGCTGAAGCTTTCTTT. This sequence encodes CASRQPGQGPNGAEAFF. Combining the CDR3 with reference TRBV28 and TRBJ1-1 gives the whole variable domain DVKVTQSSRYLVKRTGEKVFLECVQDMDHENMFWYRQDPGLGLRLIYFSYDVKMKEKGDIPEGYSVSREKKERFSLILESASTNQTSMYLCASRQPGQGPNGAEAFFGQGTRLTVV.

This clonotype was seen a single time. This may be a read error: a much more frequent sequence differs by one nucleotide. The chain is built from TRBV10-3 and TRBJ2-7; 10 bases match TRBD1. V lost 10 bases, J lost 1 base, and 7 bases stayed unmatched. Germline V gene lookup returns CDR1 ENHRY and CDR2 SYGVKD. The CDR3 loop spans 14 amino acids. CDR3 bases: TGTGCCAGCGACCCGGGACAGGGGTCCTACGAGCAGTACTTC. It translates to CASDPGQGSYEQYF.

In its sample, this clonotype was seen once. The V gene is TRBV25-1, the J gene TRBJ1-5; D might be TRBD1 (6 bases). This CDR3 is 14 amino acids long. Trimming cost V 5 bases and J 2 bases, with 10 bases left between them. CDR1 is MGHDK and CDR2 is SYGVNS in the germline V gene. CDR3 protein: CASSKGVGNQPQHF. DNA of the CDR3: TGTGCCAGCAGTAAGGGGGTCGGCAATCAGCCCCAGCATTTT.

This clonotype was counted a few times. This may be a read error, as it is one base from a much larger clone. Since the CDR3 does not end with the conserved phenylalanine or tryptophan, this likely comes from a read error. The rearrangement joins TRBV12-3 or TRBV12-4 to TRBJ1-2, with unresolved D. Trimming took off 4 bases at V and 8 bases at J, with 11 bases between the two ends. The CDR3 consists of 12 residues. CDR3 bases: TGTGCCAGCAGTTCCCCGGTAGGAGGCTACACCCTC. The encoded protein is CASSSPVGGYTL.

There are many counts of this clonotype. V usage is TRBV3-1 and J usage is TRBJ2-3; D is undetermined. Germline CDR1 LGHDT, CDR2 YNNKEL (reference sequence). The CDR3 length is 14 residues. The V end lost 2 bases, the J end lost 9 bases, and 15 bases lay between the germline ends. The CDR3 DNA is TGTGCCAGCAGCCAATCCCGGTCTAGGTCGACGCAGTATTTT. Encoded protein: CASSQSRSRSTQYF.

This chain uses TRBV5-4 with TRBJ2-3; 10 nucleotides line up with TRBD2. The V gene's germline CDR1 is SGHNT and CDR2 YYREEE (reference sequence). The CDR3 runs 17 residues. J lost 1 base, V lost 2 bases, and 7 bases had no gene match. CDR3 coding DNA: TGTGCCAGCAGCTTCCTAGCGGGGACTAGCGGCACAGATACGCAGTATTTT. This encodes CASSFLAGTSGTDTQYF.

This clonotype was detected many times. The chain is built from TRBV5-1 and TRBJ1-6, with a possible D match to TRBD1 (5 bases). Germline loops: CDR1 SGHRS, CDR2 YFSETQ. The germline V and J ends were trimmed by 2 bases and 10 bases, with 19 bases remaining between them. CDR3 size: 16 residues. Here the CDR3 reads CASSFDRQGSNSPLHF. Written as DNA, the CDR3 is TGCGCCAGCAGCTTTGATCGGCAGGGCTCCAACTCACCCCTCCACTTT.

This clonotype showed up just a few times. One base away lies a much larger clone, so this may be a sequencing read error. The chain carries TRBV20-1 and TRBJ2-5; D could derive from TRBD1 or TRBD2 (5 bases each). Between the trimmed V and J ends, which lost 5 bases and 4 bases, there was a span of 20 bases. The CDR3 loop spans 15 amino acids. Germline V CDR1 and CDR2: DFQATT, SNEGSKA (reference sequence). CDR3 DNA: TGCAGTGCTCTTCTACTAGGGACGTTACCAGAGACCCAGTACTTC. Translated: CSALLLGTLPETQYF.

This clonotype was counted ten times or more. This chain uses TRBV7-9 with TRBJ2-2; unclear D gene. V shed 5 bases and J shed 2 bases, with 6 bases lying between them. The CDR3 runs 13 residues. The V gene's germline CDR1 is SEHNR and CDR2 FQNEAQ (reference sequence). The CDR3: CASSMLNTGELFF. Here the CDR3 DNA reads TGTGCCAGCAGCATGCTTAACACCGGGGAGCTGTTTTTT. Based on the CDR3 plus reference TRBV7-9 and TRBJ2-2, the full variable domain is DTGVSQNPRHKITKRGQNVTFRCDPISEHNRLYWYRQTLGQGPEFLTYFQNEAQLEKSRLLSDRFSAERPKGSFSTLEIQRTEQGDSAMYLCASSMLNTGELFFGEGSRLTVL.

The V gene is TRBV29-1, the J gene TRBJ2-7, with a weak D call TRBD1 (6 bases). This CDR3 spans 14 amino acids. Germline CDR1 reads SQVTM; CDR2 reads ANQGSEA. The V end was cut by 6 bases, the J end by 10 bases, with 25 bases between. In DNA form, the CDR3 reads TGCAGCGTCGGATTCACTGGGGGCGCAGGCGAACAGTACTTC. Its translation: CSVGFTGGAGEQYF.

V usage is TRBV20-1 and J usage is TRBJ2-3; 10 nucleotides agree with TRBD2. Trimming at V came to 5 bases and at J to 0 bases, leaving 8 bases not matched to a gene. The CDR3 runs to 16 residues. The V gene's germline CDR1 is DFQATT and CDR2 SNEGSKA (reference sequence). CDR3: CSAGAGGRSSTDTQYF. The CDR3 DNA reads as TGCAGTGCTGGAGCGGGAGGGAGGTCTAGCACAGATACGCAGTATTTT.

The chain combines TRBV5-1 with TRBJ1-2, with TRBD1 matching over 9 bases. J was trimmed by 4 bases and V by 0 bases; bases with no gene match: 10. This CDR3 contains 17 residues. Per the germline V gene, CDR1 is SGHRS and CDR2 is YFSETQ. The CDR3 protein is CASSLGGQGEAIYGYTF. CDR3 nucleotides: TGCGCCAGCAGCTTGGGGGGACAGGGAGAGGCGATCTATGGCTACACCTTC.

This clonotype was counted a few times. The chain is built from TRBV28 and TRBJ2-3, with TRBD1 as a possible D gene (7 bases). This CDR3 is built from 16 residues. Germline-derived CDR1 and CDR2 are MDHEN and SYDVKM. V was cut by 6 bases and J by 2 bases, with 18 bases left in between. The CDR3 region is CASRSQGGFPTDTQYF. The DNA for the CDR3 is TGTGCCAGCAGATCCCAGGGGGGCTTTCCCACAGATACGCAGTATTTT.

The CDR3 region is CASSQDPGPRETQYF. In DNA, the CDR3 is TGCGCCAGCAGCCAAGACCCGGGACCGCGAGAGACCCAGTACTTC. The chain links TRBV4-3 to TRBJ2-5; D may match TRBD1 or TRBD2 (5 bases each). This CDR3 is built from 15 residues. Looked up from germline, CDR1 is LGHNA and CDR2 is YSLEER. V was pared by 0 bases and J by 4 bases, with 12 bases between.

This clonotype was seen a single time. The J gene is TRBJ1-2, the V gene TRBV19; 9 nucleotides match TRBD1. From germline, CDR1 is LNHDA and CDR2 SQIVND (reference sequence). Trimming took 5 bases from V and 6 from J; bases not matched to a gene: 10. The CDR3 has 15 residues. CDR3 sequence reads: CASSAEGTGRNGYTF. CDR3 nucleotide sequence: TGTGCCAGTAGTGCCGAGGGGACAGGGCGGAATGGCTACACCTTC.

This chain joins TRBV2 and TRBJ2-6, with 9 bases that match TRBD2. The CDR3 runs 15 residues. V lost 5 bases, J lost 4 bases, and 3 bases stayed unmatched. Germline V gene sequence: CDR1 SNHLY, CDR2 FYNNEI. The CDR3, as DNA: TGTGCCAGCAGTATTAGCGGGAGCGGGGCCAACGTCCTGACTTTC. Its translation: CASSISGSGANVLTF.

As to this clonotype: A much larger clone lies a single base off, so this may be a read error. The chain is built from TRBV3-1 and TRBJ1-4, with D unresolved. The germline V and J ends were trimmed by 4 bases and 3 bases, with 3 bases remaining between them. Germline loops: CDR1 LGHDT, CDR2 YNNKEL (reference sequence). The CDR3 extends over 12 amino acids. The CDR3 DNA reads TGTGCCAGCAGCCGAGCTAATGAAAAACTGTTTTTT. Amino acid sequence: CASSRANEKLFF.

This clonotype was seen only a few times. The junction differs from germline at one of its ends, possibly a read error. V is TRBV5-1 and J is TRBJ2-5; 10 bases fit TRBD2. Germline assignment: CDR1 SGHRS and CDR2 YFSETQ. The CDR3 contains 16 residues. CDR3 residues: CASGLGASGGLETQYF. CDR3 bases: TGCGCCAGCGGCTTAGGGGCTAGCGGGGGTTTAGAGACCCAGTACTTC.

This clonotype showed up just a few times. Since a much larger clone is just one base distant, this may be a read error. The rearrangement joins TRBV6-1 to TRBJ1-6, with no clear D. The germline V gene encodes CDR1 MNHNS and CDR2 SASEGT. The CDR3 has 14 amino acids. V dropped 6 bases and J dropped 7 bases, with 13 bases sitting between them. CDR3 region: CASRLSTDNSPLHF. CDR3 bases: TGTGCCAGCAGGCTCTCCACCGACAATTCACCCCTCCACTTT.

V and J are TRBV19 and TRBJ1-1; maybe TRBD1 (5 bases). From germline, CDR1 is LNHDA and CDR2 SQIVND (reference sequence). The CDR3 covers 15 residues. Deletions cut 1 base from V and 0 bases from J, with 9 bases between. The CDR3 loop reads CASSIGQGVNTEAFF. The CDR3 nucleotides read TGTGCCAGTAGTATAGGGCAGGGAGTGAACACTGAAGCTTTCTTT.

This clonotype has a count of ten or more. The chain couples TRBV30 to TRBJ2-2; possibly TRBD2 for D (5 bases). The germline V gene has CDR1 GTSNPN and CDR2 SVGIG (reference sequence). CDR3 length: 13 residues. The V end lost 8 bases, the J end lost 0 bases, and 10 bases lay between the germline ends. The chain's CDR3 is CAHRDSNTGELFF. CDR3 nucleotide sequence: TGTGCCCACCGGGATTCGAACACCGGGGAGCTGTTTTTT.